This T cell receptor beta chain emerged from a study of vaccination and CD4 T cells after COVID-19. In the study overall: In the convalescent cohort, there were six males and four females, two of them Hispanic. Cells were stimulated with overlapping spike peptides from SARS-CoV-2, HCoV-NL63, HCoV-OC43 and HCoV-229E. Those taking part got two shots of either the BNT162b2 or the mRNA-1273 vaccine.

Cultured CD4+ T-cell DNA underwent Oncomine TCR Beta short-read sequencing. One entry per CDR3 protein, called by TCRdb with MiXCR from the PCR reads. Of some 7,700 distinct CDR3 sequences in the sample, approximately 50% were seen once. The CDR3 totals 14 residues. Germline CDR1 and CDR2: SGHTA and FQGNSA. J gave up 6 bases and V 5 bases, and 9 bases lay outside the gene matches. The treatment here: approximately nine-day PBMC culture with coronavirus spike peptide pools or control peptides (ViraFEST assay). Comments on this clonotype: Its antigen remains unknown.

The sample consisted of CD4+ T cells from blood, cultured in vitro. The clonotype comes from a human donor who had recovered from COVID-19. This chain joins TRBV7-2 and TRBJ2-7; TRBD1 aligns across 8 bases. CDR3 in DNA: TGTGCCAGCAGCCCCCGACAGGGGAGTCTCGAGCAGTACTTC. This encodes CASSPRQGSLEQYF.